This TCR beta chain is drawn from a study of beta chain features in type 1 diabetes. Study at large: Healthy donors, compared against patients, showed similar age, gender and cell yields.

Details on this clone: Antigen specificity is unknown.

Study results and limitations: It was among patients, rather than healthy donors, that naive, central memory and Treg TCRB repertoires appeared more similar.

It was one heparinised blood draw, averaging roughly 100 mL, that each donor gave. By way of CD45RO/CCR7/CD25/CD127/CD95/CD27, the CD4+ regulatory, stem cell-like memory, central memory and naive cells were sorted. The CDR3 extends over 15 amino acids. V shed 0 bases and J shed 2 bases, with 11 bases lying between them. The germline V gene has CDR1 MNHNS and CDR2 SASEGT. Reverse transcribing all isolated RNA meant expressed TCRB transcripts were sequenced. The repertoire was sequenced with immunoSEQ multiplex PCR; TCRdb's copy has only in-frame clones and lacks some. The data show 970,000 or so clones, about 17% seen once.

The gene calls are TRBV6-1 and TRBJ2-7; D may correspond to TRBD1 or TRBD2 (5 bases each). Sequenced material: naive CD4+ T cells from blood. The clonotype originates from a woman in her late teens or twenties in good health. CDR3 in amino acids: CASSEAGTAPYEQYF. The CDR3 coding sequence is TGTGCCAGCAGTGAAGCTGGGACGGCGCCCTACGAGCAGTACTTC.